The 27 T cell receptor beta chains in this list originate from one sample, sequenced in a study of blood T cell repertoires in COVID-19. Profiled with immunoSEQ multiplex PCR; TCRdb holds only in-frame clones, not every one. The profile shows almost 400,000 clones, 80% to 90% of them singletons. Sequenced material: peripheral blood. These receptors were obtained from a woman aged 55-69 years with COVID-19, enrolled during active disease.

This chain joins TRBV18 and TRBJ2-1; 8 bases line up with TRBD2. Germline assignment: CDR1 KGHSH and CDR2 LQKENI. The ends lost 2 bases at V and 4 bases at J; junction bases unmatched: 7. The length of the CDR3 is 16 residues. The CDR3 is CASSPSRGGRYNEQFF. The CDR3 region has the DNA TGTGCCAGCTCACCAAGCCGGGGGGGGCGATACAATGAGCAGTTCTTC.

The chain couples TRBV6-5 to TRBJ2-7; D is possibly TRBD1 (5 bases). Germline CDR1 MNHEY, CDR2 SVGAGI. V was clipped by 2 bases and J by 2 bases, with 10 bases between them. CDR3 length equals 14 residues. As DNA, the CDR3 is TGTGCCAGCAGTTACAACAGGTGGACCTACGAGCAGTACTTC. Its translation: CASSYNRWTYEQYF.

The table lists this clone with a count of one. The chain has TRBV3-1 (or the pseudogene TRBV3-2) and TRBJ2-5, with TRBD2 identical over 14 bases. CDR1 and CDR2 (germline): LGHDT, YNNKEL (reference sequence). The CDR3 sequence is 16 residues long. Trimming took 4 bases from V and 5 from J; bases not matched to a gene: 6. In DNA form, the CDR3 reads TGTGCCAGCAGCCCGACTAGCGGGGGGGCATGGGAGACCCAGTACTTC. This sequence encodes CASSPTSGGAWETQYF.

The chain employs TRBV4-1 and TRBJ2-7; 10 bases agree with TRBD2. The length of the CDR3 is 16 residues. In germline, CDR1 is MGHRA, CDR2 YSYEKL. J gave up 2 bases and V 0 bases, and 4 bases lay outside the gene matches. CDR3 DNA sequence: TGCGCCAGCAGCCAAGATTTGAGCGGGGGGGCCTACGAGCAGTACTTC. It codes for CASSQDLSGGAYEQYF.

The V gene is TRBV4-2, the J gene TRBJ2-1; 15 bases are shared with TRBD2. This CDR3 region has 17 residues. J was trimmed by 5 bases and V by 4 bases; bases with no gene match: 6. Per the germline V gene, CDR1 is LGHNA and CDR2 is YNFKEQ. The CDR3 sequence is CASSREWTSGGDNEQFF. The CDR3 DNA reads as TGTGCCAGCAGCCGAGAATGGACTAGCGGGGGGGACAATGAGCAGTTCTTC.

CDR3 sequence: CASSRGLARTIETQYF. CDR3 nucleotides: TGTGCCAGCAGCCGGGGACTAGCCCGAACGATAGAGACCCAGTACTTC. V is TRBV7-3 and J is TRBJ2-5; TRBD2 agrees at 9 bases. Germline V gives CDR1 SGHTA, CDR2 FQGTGA. This CDR3 contains 16 residues. Trimming cost V 5 bases and J 4 bases; bases outside gene matches: 11.

V gene TRBV29-1 combines with J gene TRBJ1-2; TRBD1 might be the D (6 bases). Germline V gives CDR1 SQVTM, CDR2 ANQGSEA. The ends were cut back, 6 bases at V and 4 bases at J, with 9 bases in the middle. CDR3 length: 11 amino acids. CDR3 coding DNA: TGCAGCGTGACACAGGGCTATGGCTACACCTTC. The encoded protein is CSVTQGYGYTF.

The rearrangement joins TRBV2 to TRBJ1-6, with 7 bases matching TRBD1. CDR3 size: 16 residues. CDR1 is SNHLY and CDR2 is FYNNEI in the germline V gene. V trimming: 10 bases; J trimming: 8 bases; junction bases outside the gene matches: 17. CDR3 residues: CANSRGLAGSDSPLHF. CDR3 DNA sequence: TGTGCCAATTCAAGGGGGCTGGCGGGTTCTGATTCACCCCTCCACTTT.

In the case of this clone: Other DNA sequences of this sample code for an identical CDR3. This chain connects TRBV7-3 to TRBJ2-2; possible D gene TRBD1, 7 bases. Deletions cut 5 bases from V and 5 bases from J, with 15 bases between. Germline-derived CDR1 and CDR2 are SGHTA and FQGTGA. This CDR3 contains 15 residues. The CDR3 spells CASSLRQGGTGELFF. As DNA, the CDR3 is TGTGCCAGCAGCCTCCGACAGGGAGGTACCGGGGAGCTGTTTTTT. The full variable domain, completed using reference TRBV7-3 and TRBJ2-2, is GAGVSQTPSNKVTEKGKYVELRCDPISGHTALYWYRQSLGQGPEFLIYFQGTGAADDSGLPNDRFFAVRPEGSVSTLKIQRTERGDSAVYLCASSLRQGGTGELFFGEGSRLTVL.

The V call is TRBV6-5, the J call TRBJ2-1; the match to TRBD1 covers 9 bases. This CDR3 is built from 15 residues. Germline V gives CDR1 MNHEY, CDR2 SVGAGI. V lost 6 bases and J lost 3; bases outside the gene matches: 6. This CDR3 reads CASRHDRGGYNEQFF. CDR3 sequence (DNA): TGTGCCAGCAGACATGACAGGGGGGGCTACAATGAGCAGTTCTTC.

This chain uses TRBV7-8 with TRBJ1-3, with 7 bases lining up with TRBD1. The length of the CDR3 is 19 residues. The germline gives CDR1 SGHVS, CDR2 FQNEAQ. V dropped 7 bases and J dropped 0; count of bases not matched to a gene: 18. The CDR3 DNA is TGTGCCAGCAACATTATAGGAGGAGGACAGGCGCACTCTGGAAACACCATATATTTT. Its protein is CASNIIGGGQAHSGNTIYF.

The chain recombines TRBV6-5 with TRBJ1-6, with 7 nucleotides matching TRBD1. Germline V gives CDR1 MNHEY, CDR2 SVGAGI. V shed 11 bases, J shed 6 bases, and the junction held 10 bases outside the gene matches. The CDR3 consists of 14 residues. The CDR3 sequence: CAAKGGSLNSPLHF. Here the CDR3 DNA reads TGTGCCGCTAAAGGGGGCTCTCTTAATTCACCCCTCCACTTT.

This clone was seen only once. The chain combines TRBV2 with TRBJ1-1; no clear D. The ends were cut back, 5 bases at V and 3 bases at J, with 10 bases in the middle. Germline-derived CDR1 and CDR2 are SNHLY and FYNNEI. CDR3 length: 13 amino acids. CDR3 amino acids: CASSRLKYTEAFF. The CDR3 nucleotides read TGTGCCAGCAGTCGGTTGAAGTACACTGAAGCTTTCTTT.

V usage is TRBV5-8 and J usage is TRBJ1-2; 7 bases match TRBD1. Unmatched junction bases numbered 6, after V lost 5 bases and J lost 2 bases. From germline, CDR1 is SGHTS and CDR2 YDEGEE. The CDR3 contains 14 residues. The CDR3, as DNA: TGTGCCAGCAGAAAGGCAGGGGGGAACTATGGCTACACCTTC. Encoded protein: CASRKAGGNYGYTF. Based on the CDR3 plus reference TRBV5-8 and TRBJ1-2, the full variable domain is EAGVTQSPTHLIKTRGQQATLRCSPISGHTSVYWYQQALGLGLQFLLWYDEGEERNRGNFPPRFSGRQFPNYSSELNVNALELEDSALYLCASRKAGGNYGYTFGSGTRLTVV.

DNA for the CDR3: TGTGCCAGCAGCCCCATTCCCGGGACAGGTCCTAGAGGCTACACCTTC. Translating it yields CASSPIPGTGPRGYTF. The rearrangement joins TRBV9 to TRBJ1-2; 8 nucleotides line up with TRBD1. CDR3 length: 16 residues. In germline, CDR1 is SGDLS, CDR2 YYNGEE. V shed 4 bases and J 8 bases; nucleotides not matched to a gene: 16. The full variable domain, rest sourced from reference TRBV9 and TRBJ1-2, is DSGVTQTPKHLITATGQRVTLRCSPRSGDLSVYWYQQSLDQGLQFLIQYYNGEERAKGNILERFSAQQFPDLHSELNLSSLELGDSALYFCASSPIPGTGPRGYTFGSGTRLTVV.

The V call is TRBV4-1, the J call TRBJ1-5, with a tentative D call TRBD1 (5 bases). The ends were cut back, 0 bases at V and 0 bases at J, with 18 bases in the middle. CDR3 length: 19 amino acids. Germline V lookup: CDR1 MGHRA, CDR2 YSYEKL. The CDR3 protein is CASSQEGAGRAYSNQPQHF. The DNA for the CDR3 is TGCGCCAGCAGCCAAGAAGGGGCAGGAAGGGCCTATAGCAATCAGCCCCAGCATTTT.

This sequence joins TRBV3-1 (or the pseudogene TRBV3-2) and TRBJ1-1; possible D gene TRBD1, 6 bases. In germline, CDR1 is LGHDT, CDR2 YNNKEL (reference sequence). V gave up 4 bases and J gave up 1 base, with 10 bases separating them. The CDR3 extends over 14 amino acids. The CDR3 here is CASSRWGRNTEAFF. CDR3 coding DNA: TGTGCCAGCAGCCGGTGGGGGCGGAACACTGAAGCTTTCTTT.

The V and J genes are TRBV19 and TRBJ1-4, with D hard to call. V shed 3 bases and J shed 5 bases, with 10 bases lying between them. The CDR3 has 14 residues. Per the germline V gene, CDR1 is LNHDA and CDR2 is SQIVND (reference sequence). The CDR3 protein is CASSILQLNEKLFF. CDR3 nucleotides: TGTGCCAGTAGTATTCTTCAGTTAAATGAAAAACTGTTTTTT. Full variable domain (outside the CDR3, taken from reference TRBV19 and TRBJ1-4): DGGITQSPKYLFRKEGQNVTLSCEQNLNHDAMYWYRQDPGQGLRLIYYSQIVNDFQKGDIAEGYSVSREKKESFPLTVTSAQKNPTAFYLCASSILQLNEKLFFGSGTQLSVL.

The genes are TRBV5-1 and TRBJ2-7; D possibly corresponds to TRBD2 (5 bases). The V end lost 1 base, the J end lost 1 base, and 9 bases lay between the germline ends. Germline V gene data show CDR1 as SGHRS and CDR2 as YFSETQ. The CDR3 extends over 14 amino acids. This CDR3 reads CASSLPSSSYEQYF. The CDR3 coding sequence is TGCGCCAGCAGCTTGCCTAGCTCATCCTACGAGCAGTACTTC.

The chain recombines TRBV6-5 with TRBJ1-2; possible D gene TRBD1, 6 bases. The CDR3 is made up of 13 amino acids. V was shortened by 6 bases and J by 4 bases, with 12 bases between the two germline ends. Per the germline V gene, CDR1 is MNHEY and CDR2 is SVGAGI. CDR3 coding DNA: TGTGCCAGCAGCCCGACAGGAACCTATGGCTACACCTTC. The encoded protein is CASSPTGTYGYTF.

This clone showed up just once. J is TRBJ2-1 and V is TRBV11-2, with D tentatively TRBD1 (6 bases). CDR1 SGHAT and CDR2 FQNNGV come from the germline V gene. The CDR3 has 14 amino acids. The V gene lost 5 bases and the J gene lost 6 bases, with 14 bases spanning the gap. The CDR3 reads CASSRNREGNEQFF. In nucleotides, the CDR3 is TGTGCCAGCAGCCGAAACAGGGAAGGCAATGAGCAGTTCTTC.

The CDR3 nucleotides read TGTGCCTGGAGGCCTTTACAGGGGCTTAATGAAAAACTGTTTTTT. As protein: CAWRPLQGLNEKLFF. The chain links TRBV30 to TRBJ1-4; TRBD1 matches 7 bases. Germline assignment: CDR1 GTSNPN and CDR2 SVGIG (reference sequence). CDR3 length: 15 residues. V shed 3 bases and J 4 bases; nucleotides not matched to a gene: 8.

V is TRBV7-8 and J is TRBJ1-2, with 7 bases fitting TRBD1. Germline V CDR1 and CDR2: SGHVS, FQNEAQ. V was pared by 5 bases and J by 4 bases, with 4 bases of the junction left unmatched. The CDR3 consists of 13 residues. The CDR3 region is CASSDRAPYGYTF. The DNA for the CDR3 is TGTGCCAGCAGCGACAGGGCTCCCTATGGCTACACCTTC.

The chain links TRBV2 to TRBJ1-5; 8 bases fit TRBD1. V shed 8 bases, J shed 7 bases, and the junction held 4 bases outside the gene matches. Germline CDR1 is SNHLY and CDR2 is FYNNEI. CDR3 size: 12 residues. CDR3: CASGQGRQPQHF. CDR3 sequence (DNA): TGTGCCAGCGGACAGGGTAGACAGCCCCAGCATTTT.

The chain has TRBV7-9 and TRBJ1-5; TRBD1 agrees at 8 bases. The length of the CDR3 is 14 residues. Germline V gene lookup returns CDR1 SEHNR and CDR2 FQNEAQ (reference sequence). With V trimmed by 6 bases and J by 7 bases, 8 bases remained unmatched. DNA of the CDR3: TGTGCCAGCAGTCCCCGGACAGGGAACCAGCCCCAGCATTTT. As protein: CASSPRTGNQPQHF.

This clone has only one observation. This chain uses TRBV11-3 with TRBJ2-3, with TRBD2 matching 8 bases. The CDR3 totals 16 residues. Unmatched junction bases numbered 10, after V lost 5 bases and J lost 3 bases. Germline V lookup: CDR1 SGHNT, CDR2 YENEEA. In DNA, the CDR3 is TGTGCCAGCAGCCCATGGGGGGGACTAGGGACAGATACGCAGTATTTT. Amino acid sequence: CASSPWGGLGTDTQYF.

V is TRBV7-8 and J is TRBJ2-1, with 8 bases fitting TRBD1. Unmatched junction bases numbered 7, after V lost 1 base and J lost 8 bases. Germline V gene sequence: CDR1 SGHVS, CDR2 FQNEAQ. The CDR3 consists of 15 residues. In DNA, the CDR3 is TGTGCCAGCAGCTTAGAATTGGCAGGGGGCTATGAGCAGTTCTTC. It translates to CASSLELAGGYEQFF.